Listed here is a single T cell receptor (beta chain). CDR3 length equals 17 residues. V dropped 5 bases and J dropped 7 bases, with 26 bases sitting between them. Germline lookup yields CDR1 SGHTA and CDR2 FQGNSA. Together with a sample-barcoded 5' primer, a J-beta primer mix was included in a second PCR lasting roughly 6 to 12 cycles. TCRdb fed the 5' RACE reads into MiXCR, producing one record per CDR3 protein. Of roughly 800,000 distinct CDR3 sequences detected, more than 20% appear once; the ten largest clones hold approximately 3.7%. These data belong to a study of blood T cells in healthy people across ages. This same sample was also taken into another study, of T cells of mothers and their children. Turning to that study: There were over 10 million TCR beta CDR3 reads from each mother and about 3 million from each child.

V is TRBV7-2 and J is TRBJ1-1, with D possibly TRBD1 on 5 matching bases. The receptor was derived from a boy under 18 in good health. The sample comprised blood. The CDR3 sequence: CASSLPDGGPDGGEAFF. The CDR3 nucleotides are TGTGCCAGCAGCCTTCCCGATGGGGGACCCGACGGTGGTGAAGCTTTCTTT.